This entry describes one T cell receptor beta chain. Its antigen is still unknown. These data belong to a study of brain metastases from non-small cell lung cancer. Clones were sequenced by immunoSEQ multiplex PCR, and TCRdb holds only the in-frame ones, with some missing. The sample holds some 2,000 clones, approximately 91% seen once. CDR1 is LNHDA and CDR2 is SQIVND in the germline V gene (reference sequence). CDR3 size: 14 residues. The V and J ends lost 6 bases and 3 bases, in that order; junction bases with no gene match: 7. The study's findings and limits: T-cell infiltration was lower in brain metastases than primaries (P < 0.001). Paired brain metastases and primary tumors largely shared TCR repertoires. T-cell clones appeared expanded in around 60% of brain metastases relative to matched primary tumors.

The chain joins TRBV19 to TRBJ2-5; 7 bases align to TRBD1. The specimen sequenced was primary lung tumor tissue. The sequence derives from a donor aged 40 or older with non-small cell lung cancer. CDR3 protein: CASSRGQAKETQYF. DNA of the CDR3: TGTGCCAGTAGCCGCGGACAGGCAAAAGAGACCCAGTACTTC.